The rows below give T cell receptor beta chains drawn from one sample of a study of vaccination and CD4 T cells after COVID-19. No antigen has been assigned to these receptors. TCRdb called the PCR reads again in MiXCR, with one record for every CDR3 protein. Here the sample spans 2,000 to 3,000 distinct CDR3 sequences, about a quarter being singletons. Sequences were obtained from CD4+ T cells from blood, cultured in vitro. These receptors were taken from a human donor in good health. CDR3s include the opening cysteine and the closing phenylalanine or tryptophan. The D gene is left open where the match is weak. Part of the rows lack a size; the others show once, few, many or a class for expanded clones.

V gene: TRBV2; CDR3 length: 12; clone size: few; D gene: NA; J gene: TRBJ2-3; CDR3 DNA: TGTGCCAGCAGTTCTAGCACAGATACGCAGTATTTT; CDR3 protein: CASSSSTDTQYF
V gene: TRBV20-1; CDR3 length: 12; clone size: NA; D gene: NA; J gene: TRBJ2-3; CDR3 DNA: TGCAGTGCTAGAGAGTCGGGAGTTACGCAGTATTTT; CDR3 protein: CSARESGVTQYF
V gene: TRBV11-2; CDR3 length: 20; clone size: NA; D gene: NA; J gene: TRBJ1-2; CDR3 DNA: TGTGCCAGCAGCTTAGATCGTTCCCCATTGGCCAGGCTAACTAACTATGGCTACACCTTC; CDR3 protein: CASSLDRSPLARLTNYGYTF
V gene: TRBV28; CDR3 length: 20; clone size: few; D gene: TRBD1; J gene: TRBJ1-6; CDR3 DNA: TGTGCCAGCAGCCCCACCCTGGACAGGGGGATACTCTCCTATAATTCACCCCTCCACTTT; CDR3 protein: CASSPTLDRGILSYNSPLHF
V gene: TRBV20-1; CDR3 length: 15; clone size: NA; D gene: TRBD2; J gene: TRBJ2-3; CDR3 DNA: TGCAGTGCTAAACCCGGGACTAGGCTGGAAGATACGCAGTATTTT; CDR3 protein: CSAKPGTRLEDTQYF
V gene: TRBV24-1; CDR3 length: 16; clone size: medium-sized; D gene: TRBD2; J gene: TRBJ2-5; CDR3 DNA: TGTGCCACCAGTGATTTAACTAGCGGGGAGCAAGAGACCCAGTACTTC; CDR3 protein: CATSDLTSGEQETQYF
V gene: TRBV11-2; CDR3 length: 16; clone size: NA; D gene: NA; J gene: TRBJ2-5; CDR3 DNA: TGTGCCAGCAGCCTTCAGGGTGTAGGGCACCAAGAGACCCAGTACTTC; CDR3 protein: CASSLQGVGHQETQYF
V gene: TRBV11-2; CDR3 length: 14; clone size: NA; D gene: NA; J gene: TRBJ2-7; CDR3 DNA: TGTGCCAGCAGCCCCTCCGCAGGACAGACTCAGCAGTACTTC; CDR3 protein: CASSPSAGQTQQYF
V gene: TRBV2; CDR3 length: 16; clone size: NA; D gene: NA; J gene: TRBJ1-1; CDR3 DNA: TGTGCCAGCAGCGAACAGGGAGGCTACGTGGGCACTGAAGCTTTCTTT; CDR3 protein: CASSEQGGYVGTEAFF
V gene: TRBV4-1; CDR3 length: 14; clone size: NA; D gene: NA; J gene: TRBJ2-5; CDR3 DNA: TGCGCCAGCAGCCGCATAGCGGTCCAAGAGACCCAGTACTTC; CDR3 protein: CASSRIAVQETQYF
V gene: TRBV19; CDR3 length: 14; clone size: few; D gene: TRBD1; J gene: TRBJ2-5; CDR3 DNA: TGTGCCAGTAGTCAGGGACAGCGGAGTGCGGCCCAGTACTTC; CDR3 protein: CASSQGQRSAAQYF
V gene: TRBV28; CDR3 length: 15; clone size: few; D gene: NA; J gene: TRBJ1-5; CDR3 DNA: TGTGCCAGCAGTTTACGGGTGGATGGCAATCAGCCCCAGCATTTT; CDR3 protein: CASSLRVDGNQPQHF
V gene: TRBV10-3; CDR3 length: 15; clone size: few; D gene: TRBD1; J gene: TRBJ2-1; CDR3 DNA: TGTGCCATCGCCCCGGGGACAGTTTCCTACAATGAGCAGTTCTTC; CDR3 protein: CAIAPGTVSYNEQFF
V gene: TRBV18; CDR3 length: 16; clone size: once; D gene: TRBD1; J gene: TRBJ1-2; CDR3 DNA: TGTGCCAGCTCCTCATCCCGGACAGGGACACGGTATGGCTACACCTTC; CDR3 protein: CASSSSRTGTRYGYTF
V gene: TRBV6-1; CDR3 length: 18; clone size: few; D gene: NA; J gene: TRBJ2-2; CDR3 DNA: TGTGCCAGCAGGGATCAAATAGGGGCTATCGCGAACACCGGGGAGCTGTTTTTT; CDR3 protein: CASRDQIGAIANTGELFF
V gene: TRBV7-9; CDR3 length: 14; clone size: NA; D gene: NA; J gene: TRBJ2-7; CDR3 DNA: TGTGCCAGCAGCTCACGACTAGGTTTGTACGAGCAGTACTTC; CDR3 protein: CASSSRLGLYEQYF
V gene: TRBV5-1; CDR3 length: 12; clone size: NA; D gene: NA; J gene: TRBJ2-4; CDR3 DNA: TGCGCCAGCAGCGTAAACAGTGGAGATCAGTACTTC; CDR3 protein: CASSVNSGDQYF
V gene: TRBV7-2; CDR3 length: 14; clone size: NA; D gene: NA; J gene: TRBJ2-7; CDR3 DNA: TGTGCCACTTCCAGGAGGACAGTCTCCTACGAGCAGTACTTC; CDR3 protein: CATSRRTVSYEQYF
V gene: TRBV12-3/TRBV12-4; CDR3 length: 14; clone size: few; D gene: TRBD1; J gene: TRBJ1-1; CDR3 DNA: TGTGCCAGCAGTTACGGAGGGGGCAGAACTGAAGCTTTCTTT; CDR3 protein: CASSYGGGRTEAFF